A selection of T cell receptor beta chains follows, all from one sample in a study of shared clonotypes between healthy human individuals. Here immunoSEQ multiplex PCR was the method, and the copy in TCRdb shows in-frame clones only, minus some. The sample consists of some 2 million clones, about 95% of them appearing once. Sequences were obtained from naive CD8+ T cells sorted from blood. Receptors originate from a man between 18 and 35 years old in good health. Both conserved end residues are part of each CDR3. D genes are given only for firm matches. Clone size appears in some rows only: once, few, many, or a class for an expanded clone.

size: .
V: TRBV4-2
D: TRBD2
J: TRBJ2-7
CDR3: CASSPPPSGIGFYEQYF
DNA: TGTGCCAGCAGCCCCCCTCCTAGCGGCATTGGATTCTACGAGCAGTACTTC

size: .
V: TRBV19
D: .
J: TRBJ2-5
CDR3: CASSIYTKETQYF
DNA: TGTGCCAGTAGTATCTACACTAAAGAGACCCAGTACTTC

size: .
V: TRBV4-3
D: TRBD2
J: TRBJ2-7
CDR3: CASSQEASGAYEQYF
DNA: TGCGCCAGCAGCCAGGAGGCTAGCGGGGCCTACGAGCAGTACTTC

size: .
V: TRBV5-6
D: TRBD2
J: TRBJ2-1
CDR3: CASSGSGVYNEQFF
DNA: TGTGCCAGCAGCGGTAGCGGGGTCTACAATGAGCAGTTCTTC

size: .
V: TRBV28
D: TRBD2
J: TRBJ2-1
CDR3: CASSLAGGNNEQFF
DNA: TGTGCCAGCAGCCTAGCGGGGGGAAACAATGAGCAGTTCTTC

size: .
V: TRBV4-3
D: .
J: TRBJ1-4
CDR3: CASSQEGGGKDEKLFF
DNA: TGCGCCAGCAGCCAAGAGGGCGGGGGGAAGGATGAAAAACTGTTTTTT

size: .
V: TRBV7-3
D: TRBD2
J: TRBJ2-5
CDR3: CASSLTGGYETQYF
DNA: TGTGCCAGCAGCTTAACCGGGGGGTACGAGACCCAGTACTTC

size: .
V: TRBV2
D: TRBD2
J: TRBJ2-2
CDR3: CASSDGGLAGLNTGELFF
DNA: TGTGCCAGCAGTGACGGGGGACTAGCGGGGCTAAACACCGGGGAGCTGTTTTTT

size: .
V: TRBV6-4
D: TRBD2
J: TRBJ2-7
CDR3: CASSRLAGTRGGSYEQYF
DNA: TGTGCCAGCAGTAGACTAGCGGGGACCCGAGGGGGGTCCTACGAGCAGTACTTC

size: once
V: TRBV12-5
D: .
J: TRBJ1-2
CDR3: CASGQGNYGYTF
DNA: TGTGCTAGTGGACAGGGCAACTATGGCTACACCTTC

size: .
V: TRBV7-9
D: .
J: TRBJ2-7
CDR3: CASSLSPHEQYF
DNA: TGTGCCAGCAGCTTGAGTCCCCACGAGCAGTACTTC

size: .
V: TRBV30
D: .
J: TRBJ2-3
CDR3: CAWSTGPDTQYF
DNA: TGTGCCTGGAGTACCGGGCCAGATACGCAGTATTTT

size: .
V: TRBV28
D: .
J: TRBJ1-5
CDR3: CATKDGNQPQHF
DNA: TGTGCCACCAAAGACGGGAATCAGCCCCAGCATTTT

size: .
V: TRBV19
D: .
J: TRBJ1-1
CDR3: CASSIGGEGLDTEAFF
DNA: TGTGCCAGTAGTATAGGGGGCGAGGGATTGGACACTGAAGCTTTCTTT

size: .
V: TRBV25-1
D: TRBD1
J: TRBJ2-7
CDR3: CASSLQRQGSYEQYF
DNA: TGTGCCAGCAGCCTCCAAAGACAGGGCTCCTACGAGCAGTACTTC

size: .
V: TRBV5-6
D: .
J: TRBJ2-1
CDR3: CASSLEREMSYNEQFF
DNA: TGTGCCAGCAGCTTGGAACGGGAGATGTCCTACAATGAGCAGTTCTTC

size: .
V: TRBV10-2
D: .
J: TRBJ2-7
CDR3: CASSEGQSYEQYF
DNA: TGCGCCAGCAGTGAAGGACAGAGCTACGAGCAGTACTTC

size: .
V: TRBV25-1
D: TRBD2
J: TRBJ2-3
CDR3: CASSEELTSGLSTDTQYF
DNA: TGTGCCAGCAGTGAAGAGTTAACTAGCGGGCTGAGCACAGATACGCAGTATTTT

size: .
V: TRBV7-2
D: .
J: TRBJ1-1
CDR3: CASSPTVNTEAFF
DNA: TGTGCCAGCAGCCCGACAGTGAACACTGAAGCTTTCTTT

size: .
V: TRBV4-1
D: .
J: TRBJ1-3
CDR3: CASSQGGRNTIYF
DNA: TGCGCCAGCAGCCAAGGGGGCAGAAACACCATATATTTT

size: few
V: TRBV11-2
D: TRBD1
J: TRBJ1-1
CDR3: CASSSLTGLNTEAFF
DNA: TGTGCCAGCAGCAGTCTGACAGGGTTGAACACTGAAGCTTTCTTT

size: .
V: TRBV11-2
D: .
J: TRBJ2-7
CDR3: CASSLVPVIDEQYF
DNA: TGTGCCAGCAGCTTAGTTCCGGTTATCGACGAGCAGTACTTC

size: .
V: TRBV2
D: .
J: TRBJ2-3
CDR3: CASSELLRSGDTQYF
DNA: TGTGCCAGCAGTGAACTTCTACGGTCGGGAGATACGCAGTATTTT

size: .
V: TRBV4-1
D: .
J: TRBJ2-3
CDR3: CASSQDSRTDTQYF
DNA: TGCGCCAGCAGCCAAGATTCGAGGACAGATACGCAGTATTTT

size: .
V: TRBV6-1
D: .
J: TRBJ1-4
CDR3: CASSEFRGDEKLFF
DNA: TGTGCCAGCAGTGAATTCAGGGGAGATGAAAAACTGTTTTTT